The sequence of this TCR beta chain was determined in a study of regulatory T cells in long-lasting Graves disease. With iRepertoire HTBI primers and Arm-PCR of CDR3 regions, TCR beta libraries were built. MiXCR was run by TCRdb on the multiplex PCR reads, yielding one entry per CDR3 protein. The sample lists 300,000 to 500,000 distinct CDR3 sequences; less than 25% were seen once. Time point reported: persistent/refractory GD, antithyroid drugs over 5 years with positive TRAb. After RNA was extracted from PBMCs, the TCR library was made from it. This clonotype was seen many times. V was shortened by 3 bases and J by 5 bases, with 13 bases between the two germline ends. The CDR3 contains 13 residues. Germline V gene lookup returns CDR1 DFQATT and CDR2 SNEGSKA (reference sequence).

The source of this sequence is a female donor with Graves disease. The gene calls are TRBV20-1 and TRBJ2-5; D remains ambiguous. The sample consisted of peripheral blood mononuclear cells (PBMCs), taken when the disease was refractory, from a patient treated with antithyroid drugs. In DNA, the CDR3 is TGCAGTGCTAGTTCCGCTCGAATGGAGACCCAGTACTTC. It translates to CSASSARMETQYF.